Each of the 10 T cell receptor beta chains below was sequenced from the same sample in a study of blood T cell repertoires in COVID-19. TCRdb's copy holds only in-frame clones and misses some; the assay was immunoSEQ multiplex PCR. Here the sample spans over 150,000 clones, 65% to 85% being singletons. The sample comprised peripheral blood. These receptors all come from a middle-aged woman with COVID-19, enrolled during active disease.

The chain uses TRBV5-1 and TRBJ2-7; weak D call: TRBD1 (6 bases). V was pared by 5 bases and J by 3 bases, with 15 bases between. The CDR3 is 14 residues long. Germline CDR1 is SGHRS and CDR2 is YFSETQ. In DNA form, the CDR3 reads TGCGCCAGCAGTTCACACAGGACAGACTACGAGCAGTACTTC. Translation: CASSSHRTDYEQYF.

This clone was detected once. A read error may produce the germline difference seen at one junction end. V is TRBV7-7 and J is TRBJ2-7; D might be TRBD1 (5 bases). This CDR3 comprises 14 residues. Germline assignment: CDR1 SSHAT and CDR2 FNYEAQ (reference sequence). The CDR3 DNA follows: TGTGCTAGCAGCGCCACCAGACAGTCCTACGAGCAGTACTTC. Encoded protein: CASSATRQSYEQYF.

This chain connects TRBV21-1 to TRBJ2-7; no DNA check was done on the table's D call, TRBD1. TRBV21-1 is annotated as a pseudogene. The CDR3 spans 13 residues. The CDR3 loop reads CASSMRGSYEQYF. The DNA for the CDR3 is TGTGCCAGCAGCATGAGGGGGTCTTACGAGCAGTACTTC.

CDR3 in DNA: TGTGCCAGCGGCAGGCCCACAGATACGCAGTATTTT. Translation gives CASGRPTDTQYF. V gene TRBV28 combines with J gene TRBJ2-3; no definite D call. In germline, CDR1 is MDHEN, CDR2 SYDVKM. This CDR3 comprises 12 residues. The V and J ends lost 8 bases and 2 bases respectively, with 8 bases between them.

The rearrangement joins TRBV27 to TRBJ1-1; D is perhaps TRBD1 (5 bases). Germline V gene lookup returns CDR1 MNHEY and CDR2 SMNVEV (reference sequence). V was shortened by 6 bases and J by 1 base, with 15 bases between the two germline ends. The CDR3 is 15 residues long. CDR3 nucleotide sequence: TGTGCCAGCAGGAAGACCGACAGCAAGAACACTGAAGCTTTCTTT. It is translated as CASRKTDSKNTEAFF.

CDR3 nucleotide sequence: TGTGCCAGCAGTTACTCGTACAGGGACGAGCAGTACTTC. This translates into CASSYSYRDEQYF. The V and J genes are TRBV6-6 and TRBJ2-7; D may be TRBD1 (6 bases). Trimming stripped 0 bases from V and 5 bases from J, with 8 bases between. Germline CDR1 reads MNHNY; CDR2 reads SVGAGI (reference sequence). This CDR3 is 13 amino acids long.

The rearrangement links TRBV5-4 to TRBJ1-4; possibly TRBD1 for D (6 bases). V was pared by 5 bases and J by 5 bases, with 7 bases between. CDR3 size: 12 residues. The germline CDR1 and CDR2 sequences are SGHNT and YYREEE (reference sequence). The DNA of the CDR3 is TGTGCCAGCAGTCAGGGGAATGAAAAACTGTTTTTT. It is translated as CASSQGNEKLFF. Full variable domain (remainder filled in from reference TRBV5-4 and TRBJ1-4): ETGVTQSPTHLIKTRGQQVTLRCSSQSGHNTVSWYQQALGQGPQFIFQYYREEENGRGNFPPRFSGLQFPNYSSELNVNALELDDSALYLCASSQGNEKLFFGSGTQLSVL.

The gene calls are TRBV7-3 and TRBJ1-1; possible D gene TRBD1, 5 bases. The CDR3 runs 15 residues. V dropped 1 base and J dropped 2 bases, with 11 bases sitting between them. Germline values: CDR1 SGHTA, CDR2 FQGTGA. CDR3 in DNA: TGTGCCAGCAGCTTAAGTGGGGCTCTTAACACTGAAGCTTTCTTT. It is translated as CASSLSGALNTEAFF.

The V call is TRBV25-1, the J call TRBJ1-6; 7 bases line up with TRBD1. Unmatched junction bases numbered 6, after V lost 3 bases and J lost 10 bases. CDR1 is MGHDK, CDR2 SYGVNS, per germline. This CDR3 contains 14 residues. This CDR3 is CASSDAHRGSPLHF. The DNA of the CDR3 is TGTGCCAGCAGTGACGCCCACAGGGGATCACCCCTCCACTTT.

For the CDR3, the DNA is TGCAGCGTTGAAGATCCGCGGGGGCCTACCTACAATGAGCAGTTCTTC. Translated: CSVEDPRGPTYNEQFF. This chain joins TRBV29-1 and TRBJ2-1, with a weak D call TRBD2 (7 bases). The V end lost 0 bases, the J end lost 2 bases, and 14 bases lay between the germline ends. The CDR3 extends over 16 amino acids. Looked up from germline, CDR1 is SQVTM and CDR2 is ANQGSEA.